The T cell receptor (beta chain) under discussion was sequenced for a study of blood T cell repertoires in COVID-19. Looking at the study overall: COVID-19 samples, acute and convalescent, were from the United States, Italy and Spain. In each case, the material was cDNA or gDNA derived from T cells, B-cell-depleted T cells, or PBMCs.

TCRdb keeps only in-frame clones here, not all; method: immunoSEQ multiplex PCR. The table records roughly 380,000 clones, more than 75% of them present only once. Participants were placed into cohorts based on the clinical history they reported. Cohort 3 donors were reported recovered after two negative PCRs, clearance, or symptom resolution. This CDR3 has 12 amino acids. Germline V gene sequence: CDR1 MNHEY, CDR2 SMNVEV (reference sequence). Trimming cost V 8 bases and J 7 bases, with 15 bases left between them. The TCR was taken from a man aged 25 to 40 who had recovered from COVID-19. This chain connects TRBV27 to TRBJ2-7; D unresolved. The sample was PBMCs or T cells enriched from blood (not recorded which). CDR3 in amino acids: CASATGSEEQYF. The CDR3 DNA reads TGTGCCAGCGCCACGGGTTCGGAGGAGCAGTACTTC.